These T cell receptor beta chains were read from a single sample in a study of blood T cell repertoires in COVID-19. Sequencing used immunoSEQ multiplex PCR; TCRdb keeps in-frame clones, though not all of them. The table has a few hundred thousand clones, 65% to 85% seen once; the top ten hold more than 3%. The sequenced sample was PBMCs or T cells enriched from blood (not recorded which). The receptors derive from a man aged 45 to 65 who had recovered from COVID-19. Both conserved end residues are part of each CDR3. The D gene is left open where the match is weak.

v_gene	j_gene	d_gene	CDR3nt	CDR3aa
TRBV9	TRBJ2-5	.	TGTGCCAGCAGCGTAGCTGCGGGGTGGTTAGAGACCCAGTACTTC	CASSVAAGWLETQYF
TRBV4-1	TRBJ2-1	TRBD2	TGCGCCAGCAGCCAACAAGAGCGGGGCTCCTACAATGAGCAGTTCTTC	CASSQQERGSYNEQFF
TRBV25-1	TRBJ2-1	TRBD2	TGTGCCAGCAGTGTCCCTGGGGCGGGAGCCTCCTACAATGAGCAGTTCTTC	CASSVPGAGASYNEQFF
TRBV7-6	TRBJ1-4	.	TGTGCCAGCAGCTTTGGGGCTGAAAAACTGTTTTTT	CASSFGAEKLFF
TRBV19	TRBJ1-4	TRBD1	TGTGCCAGTAGTATCGTCAGGGGGGAACTGTTTTTT	CASSIVRGELFF
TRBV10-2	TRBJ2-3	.	TGCGCCAGCAGTGTACCCGGGGATACCACAGATACGCAGTATTTT	CASSVPGDTTDTQYF
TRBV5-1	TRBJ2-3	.	TGCGCCAGCAGCTTACGGAGTAGGACAGATACGCAGTATTTT	CASSLRSRTDTQYF
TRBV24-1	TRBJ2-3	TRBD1	TGTGCCACCAGTGATGCGGACAGGGGGCTGCCAGATACGCAGTATTTT	CATSDADRGLPDTQYF
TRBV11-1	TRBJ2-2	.	TGTGCCAGCAGCCCAGACAGAGCTACCGGGGAGCTGTTTTTT	CASSPDRATGELFF
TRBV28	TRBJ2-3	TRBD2	TGTGCCAGCCTTAGCGGGAGCACAGATACGCAGTATTTT	CASLSGSTDTQYF
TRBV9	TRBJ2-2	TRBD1	TGTGCCAGCAGCCCGGCGGGACAGGGGGGCCGGGAGCTGTTTTTT	CASSPAGQGGRELFF
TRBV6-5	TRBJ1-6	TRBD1	TGTGCCAGCATCCGACAGGGGAATTCACCCCTCCACTTT	CASIRQGNSPLHF
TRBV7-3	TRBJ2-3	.	TGTGCCAGCAGCTTAACGGGGGCGAGCACAGATACGCAGTATTTT	CASSLTGASTDTQYF